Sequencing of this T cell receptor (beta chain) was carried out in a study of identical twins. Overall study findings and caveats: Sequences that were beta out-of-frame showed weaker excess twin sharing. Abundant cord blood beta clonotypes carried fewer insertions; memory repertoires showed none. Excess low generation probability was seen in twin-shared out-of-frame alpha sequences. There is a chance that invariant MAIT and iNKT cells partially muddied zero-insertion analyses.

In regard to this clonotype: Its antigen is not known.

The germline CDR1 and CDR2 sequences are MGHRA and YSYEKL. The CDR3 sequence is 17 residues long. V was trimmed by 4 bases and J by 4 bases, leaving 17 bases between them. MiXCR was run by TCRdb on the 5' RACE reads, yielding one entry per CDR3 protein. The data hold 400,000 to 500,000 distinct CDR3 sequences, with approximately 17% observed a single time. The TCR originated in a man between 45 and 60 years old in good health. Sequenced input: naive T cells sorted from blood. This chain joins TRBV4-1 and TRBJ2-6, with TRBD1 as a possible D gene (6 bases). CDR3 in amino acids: CASSPLIAGAGANVLTF. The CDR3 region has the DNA TGCGCCAGCAGCCCATTAATCGCAGGGGCCGGGGCCAACGTCCTGACTTTC.